These T cell receptor beta chains were read from a single sample in a study of graft-versus-host responses after intestinal transplantation. These TCRs are of unknown antigen specificity. TCRdb keeps only in-frame clones here, not all; method: immunoSEQ multiplex PCR. There are around 100,000 clones in the sample; 85% to 95% occur only once, and about 0.25% lies in the top ten. The sample was unstimulated CD4+ T cells sorted from spleen or lymph node cells, taken before transplant. These receptor sequences come from a human donor who was the organ donor for an intestinal transplant. CDR3s include the opening cysteine and the closing phenylalanine or tryptophan. Fields, in order: D gene, J gene, V gene, clone size, CDR3 DNA, CDR3 protein. The D gene is left open where the match is weak. Rows give clone size only sometimes, using once, few, many, or a class for an expanded clone.

NA TRBJ2-1 TRBV25-1 NA TGTGCCAGCAGTGCGTCCTACAATGAGCAGTTCTTC CASSASYNEQFF
NA TRBJ1-2 TRBV5-6 NA TGTGCCAGCAGCTTTGCCTCACCTGGCCGACAGGCTCACTATGGCTACACCTTC CASSFASPGRQAHYGYTF
NA TRBJ2-5 TRBV28 NA TGTGCCAGCAGTTTACTGAGGTACCAAGAGACCCAGTACTTC CASSLLRYQETQYF
NA TRBJ2-7 TRBV30 NA TGTGCCTGGGGGGAGAGGGGTACCTACGAGCAGTACTTC CAWGERGTYEQYF
NA TRBJ1-2 TRBV5-6 NA TGTGCCAGCAGCTTGCTTTCCTATGGCTACACCTTC CASSLLSYGYTF
NA TRBJ2-1 TRBV7-2 NA TGTGCCAGCAGCTTAGGGAGTCGCGATGAGCAGTTCTTC CASSLGSRDEQFF
NA TRBJ2-3 TRBV10-3 NA TGTGCCATCAGGCAGGGGGAGGGCACAGATACGCAGTATTTT CAIRQGEGTDTQYF
NA TRBJ2-1 TRBV20-1 NA TGCAGTGTTAGAAGCGGAAATGAGCAGTTCTTC CSVRSGNEQFF
TRBD1 TRBJ2-5 TRBV28 NA TGTGCCAGCAGCCGGACAGGAAGGCAAGAGACCCAGTACTTC CASSRTGRQETQYF
NA TRBJ2-1 TRBV28 NA TGTGCCAGCAGTCTGACAGGTCGGACCCTCTACAATGAGCAGTTCTTC CASSLTGRTLYNEQFF
NA TRBJ1-3 TRBV10-3 NA TGTGCCATCAGGACCACAGGCTCTGGAAACACCATATATTTT CAIRTTGSGNTIYF
NA TRBJ2-7 TRBV5-5 NA TGTGCCAGCAGCTTGGTAGACGAGCAGTACTTC CASSLVDEQYF
TRBD2 TRBJ2-1 TRBV5-8 NA TGTGCCAGCAGCTTGGGACCCCTCGGCGGGAGCTCCTACAATGAGCAGTTCTTC CASSLGPLGGSSYNEQFF
NA TRBJ1-1 TRBV6-6 few TGTGCCAGCAGTTACTCGAGACAGCCCATGAACACTGAAGCTTTCTTT CASSYSRQPMNTEAFF
NA TRBJ1-1 TRBV6-5 NA TGTGCCAGCAGTCAGTCGGGCGGCGCTGAAGCTTTCTTT CASSQSGGAEAFF
NA TRBJ1-2 TRBV2 once TGTGCCAGCAGTGGTCCAGGGGACTATGGCTACACCTTC CASSGPGDYGYTF
NA TRBJ2-7 TRBV28 NA TGTGCCAGCAGTTTAGGGGGGAGTTTATTCGAGCAGTACTTC CASSLGGSLFEQYF
TRBD1 TRBJ2-1 TRBV5-1 NA TGCGCCAGCAGTCCCGGGACAGGATCCAATGAGCAGTTCTTC CASSPGTGSNEQFF
TRBD2 TRBJ2-5 TRBV19 NA TGTGCCAGTAGTTTACGACTAGCGGGAGGGCAAGAGACCCAGTACTTC CASSLRLAGGQETQYF